The sequence of this T cell receptor (beta chain) was determined in a study of T cell responses to AZD1222 COVID-19 vaccine. Study-wide results and limits: Once two AZD1222 doses were given, Spike-specific TCR breadth and depth went up. Every sample of the repertoires postdated the peak T cell response.

Note on this clone: Its target is unknown.

The CDR3 is made up of 14 amino acids. Germline V CDR1 and CDR2: MNHEY, SMNVEV (reference sequence). The V and J ends lost 8 bases and 0 bases respectively, with 14 bases between them. Assay used: immunoSEQ multiplex PCR; TCRdb lists only in-frame clones, some missing. The repertoire includes about 180,000 clones, 88% of them detected once, and around a tenth sits in the top ten. The receptor comes from an adult who received the AZD1222 COVID-19 vaccine. Sample: peripheral blood, taken 28 days after the second AZD1222 dose. The J gene is TRBJ2-7, the V gene TRBV27; a possible D gene is TRBD2 (5 bases). The CDR3 here is CASRRELGSYEQYF. The CDR3 bases are TGTGCCAGCCGAAGGGAGTTAGGCTCCTACGAGCAGTACTTC.